The clone carrying this T cell receptor beta chain was seen ten or more times. Its specificity is unknown. Template material for amplifying TCR beta CDR3 regions consisted of RNA transcripts. During a first-round RT-PCR of the TCR CDR3, the HTBI primer set was used. MiXCR was run by TCRdb on the multiplex PCR reads, yielding one entry per CDR3 protein. The data hold hundreds of thousands of distinct CDR3 sequences, with approximately 20% observed a single time. Diagnoses rested on clinical symptoms, serum thyroxine and TRAb, thyroid ultrasound and orbital computed tomography. The data derive from a study of T cells in Graves' hyperthyroidism and ophthalmopathy. As for the study in general: Specimen type is peripheral blood, collected at initial diagnosis prior to any treatment. Overall study findings and caveats: A model of 13 V-J features distinguished ophthalmopathy from stable hyperthyroidism. Most expanded thyroid clonotypes above 0.001 also appeared in blood.

Trimming stripped 3 bases from V and 3 bases from J, with 9 bases between. The CDR3 is made up of 13 amino acids. The rearrangement uses TRBV12-3 or TRBV12-4 and TRBJ2-7; TRBD1 is a possible D gene (5 bases). Sequenced sample: blood. This TCR was sampled from a woman younger than 35 with Graves' hyperthyroidism. CDR3 sequence (DNA): TGTGCCAGCAGTTTTAGGGGTCTCTACGAGCAGTACTTC. It codes for CASSFRGLYEQYF.